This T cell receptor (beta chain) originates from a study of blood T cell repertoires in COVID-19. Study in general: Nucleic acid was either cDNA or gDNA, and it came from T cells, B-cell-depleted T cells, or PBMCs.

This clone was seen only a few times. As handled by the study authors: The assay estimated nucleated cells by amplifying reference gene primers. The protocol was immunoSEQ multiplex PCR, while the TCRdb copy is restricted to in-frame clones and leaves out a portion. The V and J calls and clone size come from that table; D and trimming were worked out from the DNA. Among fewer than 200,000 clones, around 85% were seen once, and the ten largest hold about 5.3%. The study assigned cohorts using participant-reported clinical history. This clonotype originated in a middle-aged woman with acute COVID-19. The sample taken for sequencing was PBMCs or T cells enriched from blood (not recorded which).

The CDR3 reads CASSSSLAGGLEEQFF. As DNA, the CDR3 is TGTGCCAGCAGCTCCAGCCTAGCGGGAGGGTTGGAGGAGCAGTTCTTC. The rearrangement links TRBV5-6 to TRBJ2-1; 12 nucleotides align to TRBD2. Germline CDR1 reads SGHDT; CDR2 reads YYEEEE. J lost 10 bases, V lost 3 bases, and 11 bases had no gene match. The CDR3 length is 16 residues.